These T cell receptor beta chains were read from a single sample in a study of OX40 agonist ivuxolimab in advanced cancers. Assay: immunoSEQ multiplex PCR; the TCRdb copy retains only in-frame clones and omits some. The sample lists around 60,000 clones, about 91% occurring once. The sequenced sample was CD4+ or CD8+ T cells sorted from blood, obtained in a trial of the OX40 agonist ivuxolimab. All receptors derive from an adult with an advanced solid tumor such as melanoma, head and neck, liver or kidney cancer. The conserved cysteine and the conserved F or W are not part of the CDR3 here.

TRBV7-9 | ASSSEAVGTGTQY
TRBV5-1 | ASSLVPSSETQY
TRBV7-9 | ASGTGTGGNYGYT
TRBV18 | ASSQDRGDYGYT
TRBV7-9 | ASSDDSAYGYT
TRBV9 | ASSSTGYLEEQY
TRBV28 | ASRTGTSRLGQY
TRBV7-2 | ASSFGTGGTEAF
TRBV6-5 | ASSPNGRNTIY
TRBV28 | ASTWPGDQDTQY
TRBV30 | AWSRDRSYT
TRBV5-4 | ASRSGTGGWGYT
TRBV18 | ASSPPDGGRTEAF
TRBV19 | ASSTPGSKDIQY
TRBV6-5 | ASSRGGYNEQF
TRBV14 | ASSQTPGLAWSSYNEQF
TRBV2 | ASNRRTNEKLF
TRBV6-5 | ASSLAGQGYYEQY
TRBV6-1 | ASSPLRSGANVLT
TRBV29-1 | SVRGEVIDTQY
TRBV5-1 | ASSVLAGGSQETQY
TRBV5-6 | ASSWRAADQPQH
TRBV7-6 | ASSRDRDTEAF
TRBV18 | ASSPGQGAGTEAF
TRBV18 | ASSPRPTGELF
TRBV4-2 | ASSPGLASDTQY
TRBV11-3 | ASSSSGTAKIYEQF
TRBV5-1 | ASSLSVGSTDTQY
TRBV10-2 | ASSESRVTIYNSPLH
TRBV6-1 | ASIPLAGVTYEQY
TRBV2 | ASSVLTSGRREQY
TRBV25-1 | ASSGGATEAF
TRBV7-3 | ASSLTEADTQY
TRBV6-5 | ASSRTGTDYGYT
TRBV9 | ASSVEPFYEQF
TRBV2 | ASSDRLQRLGGEQY
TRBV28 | ASSFHLGQNTEAF
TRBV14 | ASSRDRGLEQY
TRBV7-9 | ASTYGEENTIY
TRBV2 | ASSPQGYQPQH
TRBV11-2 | ASRGQGAGNEKLF
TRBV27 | ASSLRAGYSNQPQH
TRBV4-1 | ASSQGRGEQF
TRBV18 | ASSRGREEEKLF
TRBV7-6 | ASSLVVGNEKLF